A single sample is the source of the 32 T cell receptor beta chains below, sequenced in a study of T cells in localized non-small cell lung cancer. Repertoires were generated with immunoSEQ multiplex PCR, while TCRdb's copy carries only in-frame clones and drops some. In the table there are tens of thousands of clones, about 88% of which are singletons. Sample: PBMCs, taken before any cancer treatment. All receptors come from a man between 40 and 69 years old with stage II lung adenocarcinoma.

The CDR3, as DNA: TGTGCCCGAATCCTCACTCGGAGATCTCATGGCTACACCTTC. This gives the protein CARILTRRSHGYTF. The rearrangement uses TRBV30 and TRBJ1-2; D gene uncertain. This CDR3 has 14 residues. Germline V lookup: CDR1 GTSNPN, CDR2 SVGIG (reference sequence). V lost 8 bases to trimming and J lost 6 bases, with 22 bases between them.

This clone occurred once. The chain recombines TRBV4-1 with TRBJ1-4; TRBD1 agrees at 7 bases. V lost 0 bases to trimming and J lost 3 bases; unmatched junction nucleotides: 13. The CDR3 has 19 residues. Germline loops: CDR1 MGHRA, CDR2 YSYEKL. CDR3 residues: CASSQDVQGRGRANEKLFF. CDR3 nucleotide sequence: TGCGCCAGCAGCCAAGACGTACAGGGGCGGGGCAGGGCTAATGAAAAACTGTTTTTT.

The chain combines TRBV7-3 with TRBJ1-1; no firm D call. Germline-derived CDR1 and CDR2 are SGHTA and FQGTGA. V shed 6 bases and J shed 4 bases, with 12 bases lying between them. CDR3 length equals 13 residues. The CDR3 protein is CASSMWPGTEAFF. CDR3 nucleotide sequence: TGTGCCAGCAGTATGTGGCCGGGCACTGAAGCTTTCTTT.

V usage is TRBV5-1 and J usage is TRBJ1-4, with D possibly TRBD1 on 5 matching bases. CDR3 length equals 17 residues. Germline V CDR1 and CDR2: SGHRS, YFSETQ. V was trimmed by 1 base and J by 3 bases, leaving 16 bases between them. The DNA of the CDR3 is TGCGCCAGCAGCTTGATTCCGACAGATCGAGCTAATGAAAAACTGTTTTTT. This codes for CASSLIPTDRANEKLFF.

This clone was recorded only once. The chain is built from TRBV9 and TRBJ2-1; D gene unclear. V lost 3 bases and J 0 bases, leaving 10 bases between the germline ends. The CDR3 is 15 amino acids. Germline loops: CDR1 SGDLS, CDR2 YYNGEE. The CDR3 DNA reads as TGTGCCAGCAGCGCGGACGTAAGCTCCTACAATGAGCAGTTCTTC. Its translation is CASSADVSSYNEQFF.

As concerns this clone: Other nucleotide sequences from this sample produce the same CDR3. This chain joins TRBV18 and TRBJ2-2; D perhaps matches TRBD1 (5 bases). V shed 2 bases and J shed 5 bases, with 6 bases lying between them. The CDR3 runs to 13 residues. Germline lookup yields CDR1 KGHSH and CDR2 LQKENI. CDR3 amino acids: CASSPRGTGELFF. The CDR3 DNA follows: TGTGCCAGCTCACCAAGGGGTACCGGGGAGCTGTTTTTT.

The V gene is TRBV10-1, the J gene TRBJ2-5, with a possible D match to TRBD1 (5 bases). The V end was cut by 3 bases, the J end by 3 bases, with 20 bases between. CDR3 length equals 17 residues. From germline, CDR1 is WNHNN and CDR2 SYGVQD (reference sequence). CDR3 coding DNA: TGCGCCAGCAGTGATTCGGTTCAGACAGCAAAAAAAGAGACCCAGTACTTC. Translated, it gives CASSDSVQTAKKETQYF.

V usage is TRBV18 and J usage is TRBJ1-2; D call uncertain. CDR1 KGHSH and CDR2 LQKENI come from the germline V gene. The ends were cut back, 4 bases at V and 6 bases at J, with 9 bases in the middle. There are 12 residues in the CDR3. The CDR3 bases are TGTGCCAGCTCACTGGGCAGCGATGGCTACACCTTC. It is translated as CASSLGSDGYTF.

The J gene is TRBJ2-3, the V gene TRBV19, with D uncertain. The CDR3 runs to 15 residues. The V end lost 1 base, the J end lost 6 bases, and 14 bases lay between the germline ends. Germline CDR1 LNHDA, CDR2 SQIVND (reference sequence). CDR3 nucleotides: TGTGCCAGTAGTATAGGGCCCAGCCCTGGGGATACGCAGTATTTT. It yields the protein CASSIGPSPGDTQYF.

The chain recombines TRBV6-1 with TRBJ2-7; 8 bases match TRBD2. Unmatched junction bases numbered 13, after V lost 0 bases and J lost 12 bases. CDR1 and CDR2 (germline): MNHNS, SASEGT. The CDR3 covers 15 residues. In nucleotides, the CDR3 is TGTGCCAGCAGTGAAGCGACTGGGCGGGGGGTACCGAGGTACTTC. This gives the protein CASSEATGRGVPRYF.

The chain has TRBV11-2 and TRBJ1-4; D ambiguous. This CDR3 is built from 16 residues. In germline, CDR1 is SGHAT, CDR2 FQNNGV. The V end was cut by 0 bases, the J end by 5 bases, with 13 bases between. CDR3 residues: CASSLDRPGSNEKLFF. The CDR3 coding sequence is TGTGCCAGCAGCTTAGATCGCCCGGGGTCGAATGAAAAACTGTTTTTT.

The chain couples TRBV2 to TRBJ2-1; 9 nucleotides agree with TRBD1. From germline, CDR1 is SNHLY and CDR2 FYNNEI. The CDR3 loop spans 15 amino acids. V trimming: 3 bases; J trimming: 8 bases; junction bases outside the gene matches: 8. The CDR3 sequence: CASSDGTGFRDEQFF. For the CDR3, the DNA is TGTGCCAGCAGTGACGGGACAGGGTTTAGGGATGAGCAGTTCTTC.

This rearrangement joins TRBV9 to TRBJ1-2, with D tentatively TRBD1 (5 bases). Germline V gene data show CDR1 as SGDLS and CDR2 as YYNGEE. CDR3 length: 13 residues. Trimming pared 1 base from V and 8 bases from J, leaving 12 bases between. CDR3 DNA: TGTGCCAGCAGCGTACAGGGAATAGGGGGCTACACCTTC. Amino acids: CASSVQGIGGYTF.

The chain has TRBV7-3 and TRBJ1-6; D is ambiguous. The ends were cut back, 1 base at V and 5 bases at J, with 6 bases in the middle. This CDR3 is built from 14 residues. Germline CDR1 reads SGHTA; CDR2 reads FQGTGA. The CDR3 bases are TGTGCCAGCAGCTTAAGGGGAAATAATTCACCCCTCCACTTT. The encoded protein is CASSLRGNNSPLHF. The variable domain in full, with the rest retrieved from reference TRBV7-3 and TRBJ1-6, is GAGVSQTPSNKVTEKGKYVELRCDPISGHTALYWYRQSLGQGPEFLIYFQGTGAADDSGLPNDRFFAVRPEGSVSTLKIQRTERGDSAVYLCASSLRGNNSPLHFGNGTRLTVT.

This chain uses TRBV5-1 with TRBJ2-5; 11 bases match TRBD1. Looked up from germline, CDR1 is SGHRS and CDR2 is YFSETQ. The CDR3 has 15 amino acids. Trimming cost V 4 bases and J 7 bases; bases outside gene matches: 9. The CDR3 here is CASSLGQGDAGTQYF. DNA of the CDR3: TGCGCCAGCAGCCTGGGACAGGGGGATGCGGGGACCCAGTACTTC.

V usage is TRBV5-8 and J usage is TRBJ2-5; no firm D call. The V end lost 1 base, the J end lost 0 bases, and 10 bases lay between the germline ends. This CDR3 is built from 15 residues. Germline V gives CDR1 SGHTS, CDR2 YDEGEE. CDR3 region: CASSLRDWYQETQYF. The CDR3 DNA follows: TGTGCCAGCAGCTTGCGCGATTGGTACCAAGAGACCCAGTACTTC.

The chain employs TRBV5-6 and TRBJ1-4; D is possibly TRBD1 (5 bases). The V gene lost 3 bases and the J gene lost 2 bases, with 17 bases spanning the gap. The CDR3 loop spans 17 amino acids. Looked up from germline, CDR1 is SGHDT and CDR2 is YYEEEE. CDR3 nucleotides: TGTGCCAGCAGCTCATACAGCTGGGGGTTGACTAATGAAAAACTGTTTTTT. Translated: CASSSYSWGLTNEKLFF. The full variable domain, its missing parts supplied by reference TRBV5-6 and TRBJ1-4, is DAGVTQSPTHLIKTRGQQVTLRCSPKSGHDTVSWYQQALGQGPQFIFQYYEEEERQRGNFPDRFSGHQFPNYSSELNVNALLLGDSALYLCASSSYSWGLTNEKLFFGSGTQLSVL.

V gene TRBV5-6 combines with J gene TRBJ1-2; 9 nucleotides align to TRBD1. Looked up from germline, CDR1 is SGHDT and CDR2 is YYEEEE. Trimming at V came to 0 bases and at J to 3 bases, leaving 0 bases not matched to a gene. The CDR3 consists of 14 residues. In nucleotides, the CDR3 is TGTGCCAGCAGCTTGGGGACAGGGGACTATGGCTACACCTTC. Residues: CASSLGTGDYGYTF.

V gene TRBV28 combines with J gene TRBJ1-3, with D tentatively TRBD1 (6 bases). Germline V lookup: CDR1 MDHEN, CDR2 SYDVKM. V was clipped by 5 bases and J by 0 bases, with 11 bases between them. CDR3 length: 15 residues. The CDR3, as DNA: TGTGCCAGCAGTCCCGGGACACTCTCTGGAAACACCATATATTTT. Its translation: CASSPGTLSGNTIYF.

This clone was seen only once. The rearrangement joins TRBV6-5 to TRBJ1-5, with TRBD1 matching over 9 bases. The germline V gene encodes CDR1 MNHEY and CDR2 SVGAGI. This CDR3 has 13 residues. J was trimmed by 9 bases and V by 6 bases; bases with no gene match: 6. The CDR3 loop reads CASSRDREWPQHF. CDR3 bases: TGTGCCAGCAGCAGGGACAGGGAATGGCCCCAGCATTTT.

The chain joins TRBV4-2 to TRBJ2-6, with D unresolved. This CDR3 region has 15 residues. Trimming removed 1 base from V and 4 bases from J, with 8 bases in between. Per germline, CDR1 LGHNA and CDR2 YNFKEQ. The CDR3 region is CASSQVGTGANVLTF. In DNA, the CDR3 is TGTGCCAGCAGCCAAGTGGGAACGGGGGCCAACGTCCTGACTTTC.

The rearrangement links TRBV6-6 to TRBJ2-3; 7 bases line up with TRBD1. Germline loops: CDR1 MNHNY, CDR2 SVGAGI (reference sequence). Unmatched junction bases numbered 7, after V lost 6 bases and J lost 4 bases. There are 14 residues in the CDR3. The CDR3 reads CASRLGQEADTQYF. CDR3 nucleotide sequence: TGTGCCAGCAGACTTGGACAGGAGGCAGATACGCAGTATTTT.

The chain is built from TRBV7-9 and TRBJ1-6; D unresolved. The ends were cut back, 3 bases at V and 10 bases at J, with 13 bases in the middle. The germline CDR1 and CDR2 sequences are SEHNR and FQNEAQ (reference sequence). This CDR3 is 14 amino acids long. CDR3 coding DNA: TGTGCCAGCAGCTTGGAGGGATGGAACTCACCCCTCCACTTT. Translated, it gives CASSLEGWNSPLHF.

This clone is categorized as medium-sized. Other DNA sequences within the sample encode an identical CDR3. This rearrangement joins TRBV29-1 to TRBJ1-1, with D possibly TRBD1 on 5 matching bases. V lost 5 bases and J lost 5, with 21 bases in between. The germline CDR1 and CDR2 sequences are SQVTM and ANQGSEA. This CDR3 region has 15 residues. In DNA form, the CDR3 reads TGCAGCGTTCTACCCCTAGGGACTGGGGGAACTGAAGCTTTCTTT. Translating gives CSVLPLGTGGTEAFF.

The chain links TRBV2 to TRBJ2-1; 12 bases are shared with TRBD2. The CDR3 is 18 residues long. V dropped 2 bases and J dropped 7; count of bases not matched to a gene: 12. Germline CDR1 is SNHLY and CDR2 is FYNNEI. CDR3 coding DNA: TGTGCCAGCAGTGAAACTAGCGGGGGGCTTTTTGTAGATAATGAGCAGTTCTTC. Translation gives CASSETSGGLFVDNEQFF. Full variable domain (remainder filled in from reference TRBV2 and TRBJ2-1): EPEVTQTPSHQVTQMGQEVILRCVPISNHLYFYWYRQILGQKVEFLVSFYNNEISEKSEIFDDQFSVERPDGSNFTLKIRSTKLEDSAMYFCASSETSGGLFVDNEQFFGPGTRLTVL.

The rearrangement joins TRBV4-1 to TRBJ1-3; 9 bases are a match to TRBD1. Germline V gives CDR1 MGHRA, CDR2 YSYEKL. The CDR3 extends over 16 amino acids. J was trimmed by 3 bases and V by 3 bases; bases with no gene match: 6. CDR3 in amino acids: CASSQGDRDYGNTIYF. The DNA for the CDR3 is TGCGCCAGCAGCCAGGGGGACAGGGATTATGGAAACACCATATATTTT.

This clone was recorded once. The chain carries TRBV7-9 and TRBJ2-7; D is unresolved. The V end was cut by 2 bases, the J end by 5 bases, with 13 bases between. The CDR3 sequence is 14 residues long. Germline values: CDR1 SEHNR, CDR2 FQNEAQ (reference sequence). The CDR3 loop reads CASSLYPPSNEQYF. DNA of the CDR3: TGTGCCAGCAGCTTATACCCCCCGTCCAACGAGCAGTACTTC.

This clone was counted a single time. The chain employs TRBV5-5 and TRBJ2-2; D is perhaps TRBD2 (5 bases). Germline values: CDR1 SGHKS, CDR2 YYEKEE (reference sequence). Deletions cut 1 base from V and 5 bases from J, with 9 bases between. This CDR3 comprises 14 residues. The CDR3 DNA follows: TGTGCCAGCAGCTTGAGCTCGGGAACCGGGGAGCTGTTTTTT. It encodes CASSLSSGTGELFF.

V gene TRBV7-2 combines with J gene TRBJ2-1, with a weak D call TRBD1 (6 bases). The CDR3 consists of 15 residues. The germline V gene encodes CDR1 SGHTA and CDR2 FQGNSA. V lost 6 bases and J lost 3, with 15 bases in between. The CDR3 spells CASSFTGTHYNEQFF. CDR3 DNA: TGTGCCAGCAGTTTTACAGGGACCCACTACAATGAGCAGTTCTTC.

In its sample, this clone was seen once. V usage is TRBV28 and J usage is TRBJ2-1; TRBD1 might be the D (5 bases). The CDR3 is 12 residues long. V was shortened by 3 bases and J by 7 bases, with 7 bases between the two germline ends. The germline V gene encodes CDR1 MDHEN and CDR2 SYDVKM. CDR3 bases: TGTGCCAGCAGTTTCAAGGGGAATGAGCAGTTCTTC. Translated: CASSFKGNEQFF.

V gene TRBV6-1 combines with J gene TRBJ2-7; D is unclear. Trimming stripped 7 bases from V and 3 bases from J, with 10 bases between. The CDR3 loop spans 12 amino acids. The V gene's germline CDR1 is MNHNS and CDR2 SASEGT. CDR3 coding DNA: TGTGCCAGCAATTCACAGAGCTACGAGCAGTACGTC. Its protein is CASNSQSYEQYV.

This clone came up once. The V gene is TRBV27, the J gene TRBJ2-5; D perhaps matches TRBD2 (7 bases). The CDR3 consists of 12 residues. CDR1 and CDR2 from the germline V gene are MNHEY and SMNVEV (reference sequence). The V end was cut by 6 bases, the J end by 4 bases, with 9 bases between. For the CDR3, the DNA is TGTGCCAGCAGGAGGGGGGGAGAGACCCAGTACTTC. Protein: CASRRGGETQYF.